The 22 T cell receptor beta chains below were found in one sample sequenced in a study of T cell responses to AZD1222 COVID-19 vaccine. The repertoire was sequenced with immunoSEQ multiplex PCR; TCRdb's copy has only in-frame clones and lacks some. The profile shows about 120,000 clones, roughly 92% of them singletons. Material: peripheral blood, obtained on day 0 of AZD1222 vaccination. The receptors originated from an adult in good health.

The rearrangement uses TRBV18 and TRBJ1-5, with 10 positions matching TRBD1. Germline values: CDR1 KGHSH, CDR2 LQKENI. Trimming at V came to 5 bases and at J to 5 bases, leaving 6 bases not matched to a gene. The CDR3 is 15 residues long. Here the CDR3 DNA reads TGTGCCAGCTCATCGGGACAGGGGATGGATCAGCCCCAGCATTTT. This encodes CASSSGQGMDQPQHF.

The J gene is TRBJ1-2, the V gene TRBV6-5; a possible D gene is TRBD1 (5 bases). Germline CDR1 is MNHEY and CDR2 is SVGAGI. Trimming pared 7 bases from V and 7 bases from J, leaving 13 bases between. This CDR3 is 12 amino acids long. CDR3 loop: CASINPGSGYTF. As DNA, the CDR3 is TGTGCCAGCATCAACCCAGGGTCTGGCTACACCTTC.

The chain couples TRBV3-1 (or the pseudogene TRBV3-2) to TRBJ1-2; D may be TRBD1 (5 bases). Germline CDR1 reads LGHDT; CDR2 reads YNNKEL (reference sequence). The CDR3 extends over 14 amino acids. V was shortened by 4 bases and J by 3 bases, with 12 bases between the two germline ends. The CDR3 sequence is CASSLGLRDYGYTF. DNA for the CDR3: TGTGCCAGCAGCCTGGGGCTCAGGGACTATGGCTACACCTTC.

V usage is TRBV9 and J usage is TRBJ1-6, with D unresolved. Trimming removed 3 bases at V and 0 bases at J, with 13 bases between. The CDR3 is 17 amino acids. Germline V CDR1 and CDR2: SGDLS, YYNGEE. The CDR3 region has the DNA TGTGCCAGCAGCGGAGGATCCGGAAGCTCCTATAATTCACCCCTCCACTTT. Its translation is CASSGGSGSSYNSPLHF. Filled out from reference TRBV9 and TRBJ1-6, the complete variable domain reads DSGVTQTPKHLITATGQRVTLRCSPRSGDLSVYWYQQSLDQGLQFLIQYYNGEERAKGNILERFSAQQFPDLHSELNLSSLELGDSALYFCASSGGSGSSYNSPLHFGNGTRLTVT.

This clone appeared a single time. For the CDR3, the DNA is TGTGCCAGTAGTATTTTGGGGGGGCGAGAGACCCAGTACTTC. Residues: CASSILGGRETQYF. The rearrangement joins TRBV19 to TRBJ2-5; possible D gene TRBD2, 7 bases. Germline CDR1 LNHDA, CDR2 SQIVND (reference sequence). Trimming shortened V by 3 bases and J by 4 bases, and 12 bases separated the two germline ends. CDR3 length: 14 residues.

This chain connects TRBV4-3 to TRBJ2-7; either TRBD1 or TRBD2 may fit D (5 bases each). Trimming took 4 bases from V and 0 from J, leaving 7 bases between them. This CDR3 has 13 amino acids. Germline CDR1 reads LGHNA; CDR2 reads YSLEER. CDR3 DNA sequence: TGCGCCAGCAGCCGGGGGAACTCCTACGAGCAGTACTTC. This gives the protein CASSRGNSYEQYF.

The chain recombines TRBV5-4 with TRBJ1-2, with 7 nucleotides matching TRBD1. CDR3 size: 14 residues. CDR1 is SGHNT, CDR2 YYREEE, per germline (reference sequence). J gave up 5 bases and V 5 bases, and 9 bases lay outside the gene matches. The CDR3, as DNA: TGTGCCAGCAGTTTCGAGACAGGGCGGTATGGCTACACCTTC. Its translation: CASSFETGRYGYTF. Together with reference TRBV5-4 and TRBJ1-2, the CDR3 gives the full variable domain: ETGVTQSPTHLIKTRGQQVTLRCSSQSGHNTVSWYQQALGQGPQFIFQYYREEENGRGNFPPRFSGLQFPNYSSELNVNALELDDSALYLCASSFETGRYGYTFGSGTRLTVV.

The chain joins TRBV5-1 to TRBJ1-1, with a tentative D call TRBD1 (6 bases). The length of the CDR3 is 15 residues. Per germline, CDR1 SGHRS and CDR2 YFSETQ. V was trimmed by 0 bases and J by 4 bases, leaving 13 bases between them. The CDR3 reads CASSLGVQGGTEAFF. CDR3 coding DNA: TGCGCCAGCAGCTTGGGGGTACAGGGAGGCACTGAAGCTTTCTTT. The entire variable domain, with the rest obtained from reference TRBV5-1 and TRBJ1-1, is as follows: KAGVTQTPRYLIKTRGQQVTLSCSPISGHRSVSWYQQTPGQGLQFLFEYFSETQRNKGNFPGRFSGRQFSNSRSEMNVSTLELGDSALYLCASSLGVQGGTEAFFGQGTRLTVV.

Only a few counts were recorded for this clone. The rearrangement uses TRBV27 and TRBJ1-6; no clear D. V lost 3 bases and J 7 bases, leaving 10 bases between the germline ends. Per the germline V gene, CDR1 is MNHEY and CDR2 is SMNVEV (reference sequence). This CDR3 region has 14 residues. Here the CDR3 reads CASSFPATNSPLHF. CDR3 bases: TGTGCCAGCAGTTTTCCTGCGACCAATTCACCCCTCCACTTT.

The chain carries TRBV4-2 and TRBJ1-5; 7 bases are a match to TRBD1. This CDR3 is built from 16 residues. With V trimmed by 1 base and J by 1 base, 4 bases remained unmatched. Germline CDR1 reads LGHNA; CDR2 reads YNFKEQ. DNA for the CDR3: TGTGCCAGCAGCCAAGCCAAGGGGGCAAGCAATCAGCCCCAGCATTTT. Translating gives CASSQAKGASNQPQHF.

The chain couples TRBV6-1 to TRBJ1-1; D not certain. This CDR3 is built from 15 residues. Germline-derived CDR1 and CDR2 are MNHNS and SASEGT. Trimming removed 3 bases from V and 5 bases from J, with 16 bases in between. This CDR3 reads CASSDPAGSKTEAFF. The CDR3 bases are TGTGCCAGCAGTGACCCCGCGGGGTCGAAAACTGAAGCTTTCTTT.

To note about this clone: One junction end does not reproduce the germline sequence, and a read error may be involved. The chain joins TRBV11-2 to TRBJ1-1; perhaps TRBD1 as D (5 bases). This CDR3 contains 15 residues. CDR1 and CDR2 from the germline V gene are SGHAT and FQNNGV. DNA of the CDR3: TGTGCCAGCAGCTTAGTCGCCGGGGGGAACGCTGAAGCTTTCTTT. Protein: CASSLVAGGNAEAFF.

A single count supports this clone. The V call is TRBV6-5, the J call TRBJ1-3; D unresolved. Deletions cut 4 bases from V and 0 bases from J, with 10 bases between. The germline gives CDR1 MNHEY, CDR2 SVGAGI. This CDR3 is 15 amino acids long. Written as DNA, the CDR3 is TGTGCCAGCAGTTTCTATCTGAGCTCTGGAAACACCATATATTTT. Its translation: CASSFYLSSGNTIYF.

The chain employs TRBV3-1 (or the pseudogene TRBV3-2) and TRBJ1-4; TRBD1 is a possible D gene (5 bases). V was clipped by 6 bases and J by 4 bases, with 12 bases between them. Germline CDR1 and CDR2: LGHDT and YNNKEL (reference sequence). This CDR3 has 14 residues. Written as DNA, the CDR3 is TGTGCCAGCAGAAACCGGGACCTTAATGAAAAACTGTTTTTT. This encodes CASRNRDLNEKLFF.

The CDR3 nucleotides are TGTGCCAGCAGACTGGGGACTAGCGTCACAGATACGCAGTATTTT. Its translation is CASRLGTSVTDTQYF. The gene calls are TRBV3-1 (or the pseudogene TRBV3-2) and TRBJ2-3; TRBD2 matches at 10 bases. Germline-derived CDR1 and CDR2 are LGHDT and YNNKEL (reference sequence). The junction had 5 bases not matched to a gene; V was cut back by 6 bases and J by 2 bases. The CDR3 covers 15 residues.

In DNA, the CDR3 is TGTGCCAGCAGTGAATGGGCAGACAATGAGCAGTTCTTC. It encodes CASSEWADNEQFF. This chain links TRBV25-1 with TRBJ2-1; D uncertain. Germline CDR1 is MGHDK and CDR2 is SYGVNS. The germline V and J ends were trimmed by 1 base and 5 bases, with 6 bases remaining between them. This CDR3 is built from 13 residues. Combining the CDR3 with reference TRBV25-1 and TRBJ2-1 gives the whole variable domain EADIYQTPRYLVIGTGKKITLECSQTMGHDKMYWYQQDPGMELHLIHYSYGVNSTEKGDLSSESTVSRIRTEHFPLTLESARPSHTSQYLCASSEWADNEQFFGPGTRLTVL.

The rearrangement links TRBV30 to TRBJ2-1; the D gene is possibly TRBD2 (6 bases). CDR3 length: 13 residues. The germline CDR1 and CDR2 sequences are GTSNPN and SVGIG (reference sequence). V was cut by 5 bases and J by 5 bases, with 13 bases left in between. The CDR3 coding sequence is TGTGCCTGGCGGGCAGGGACTCACAATGAGCAGTTCTTC. Translated: CAWRAGTHNEQFF.

This clone showed up just once. The genes are TRBV11-2 and TRBJ1-1; no reliable D call. Deletions cut 4 bases from V and 1 base from J, with 13 bases between. The CDR3 is 15 amino acids. Looked up from germline, CDR1 is SGHAT and CDR2 is FQNNGV. CDR3 nucleotides: TGTGCCAGCAGCTCCTTTACACTGGGGAACACTGAAGCTTTCTTT. Amino acids: CASSSFTLGNTEAFF.

The chain uses TRBV15 and TRBJ2-3; TRBD2 aligns across 11 bases. The CDR3 spans 17 residues. The J segment lost 2 bases and the V segment lost 0 bases, leaving 4 bases of the junction unmatched. Germline V gene lookup returns CDR1 LNHNV and CDR2 YYDKDF (reference sequence). Here the CDR3 DNA reads TGTGCCACCAGCAGAGACGCGACTAGCGGGGACACAGATACGCAGTATTTT. Protein: CATSRDATSGDTDTQYF.

The chain carries TRBV5-8 and TRBJ2-7, with 8 positions matching TRBD1. Germline V gene lookup returns CDR1 SGHTS and CDR2 YDEGEE. Germline trimming cut 1 base from V and 1 base from J; bases unmatched to any gene: 4. CDR3 size: 15 residues. The CDR3 loop is CASSLRQGISYEQYF. The CDR3 DNA reads as TGTGCCAGCAGCTTGCGACAGGGGATTTCCTACGAGCAGTACTTC.

The rearrangement uses TRBV19 and TRBJ2-2; a possible D gene is TRBD1 (6 bases). Trimming removed 7 bases from V and 3 bases from J, with 18 bases in between. The germline gives CDR1 LNHDA, CDR2 SQIVND (reference sequence). The CDR3 loop spans 16 amino acids. CDR3 bases: TGTGCCAGTACACGAGGCACAGGGCTCGACACCGGGGAGCTGTTTTTT. This translates into CASTRGTGLDTGELFF.

The chain joins TRBV7-6 to TRBJ1-6; 8 bases are shared with TRBD1. Germline CDR1 reads SGHVS; CDR2 reads FNYEAQ. CDR3 length equals 15 residues. The V segment lost 1 base and the J segment 9 bases; nucleotides outside the gene matches: 5. Here the CDR3 reads CASSLEAGGVSPLHF. The CDR3 nucleotides are TGTGCCAGCAGCTTAGAGGCAGGGGGCGTTTCACCCCTCCACTTT. Combining the CDR3 with reference TRBV7-6 and TRBJ1-6 gives the whole variable domain GAGVSQSPRYKVTKRGQDVALRCDPISGHVSLYWYRQALGQGPEFLTYFNYEAQQDKSGLPNDRFSAERPEGSISTLTIQRTEQRDSAMYRCASSLEAGGVSPLHFGNGTRLTVT.